These T cell receptor beta chains were read from a single sample in a study of STAT5B mutations in CD4+ large granular lymphocyte leukemia. The method was immunoSEQ multiplex PCR; TCRdb's version includes in-frame clones alone and lacks a portion of them. Of over 45,000 clones listed, 70% are singletons. Sequencing was carried out using CD4+ T cells from blood buffy coats. The receptor set was obtained from a human donor in good health. CDR3s include the opening cysteine and the closing phenylalanine or tryptophan. D genes are given only for firm matches. Clone size, where shown, is once, few, many, or a class for clones that have expanded.

cdr3_aa: CASSLGEPGANVLTF
cdr3_nt: TGTGCCAGCAGCTTAGGGGAACCTGGGGCCAACGTCCTGACTTTC
j_call: TRBJ2-6
d_call: NA
clone_size: NA
v_call: TRBV7-9

cdr3_aa: CASSSPGQGIYEQYF
cdr3_nt: TGTGCCAGCAGTTCACCGGGACAGGGGATTTACGAGCAGTACTTC
j_call: TRBJ2-7
d_call: TRBD1
clone_size: NA
v_call: TRBV6-1

cdr3_aa: CASSGDRTPYRYTF
cdr3_nt: TGTGCCAGCAGCGGGGACAGGACCCCCTATCGCTACACCTTC
j_call: TRBJ1-2
d_call: TRBD1
clone_size: NA
v_call: TRBV5-4

cdr3_aa: CASSSESGNTIYF
cdr3_nt: TGTGCCAGCAGCTCGGAATCTGGAAACACCATATATTTT
j_call: TRBJ1-3
d_call: NA
clone_size: few
v_call: TRBV6-5

cdr3_aa: CASSLGTSGGRMVQYF
cdr3_nt: TGCGCCAGCAGCTTAGGGACTAGCGGGGGGCGTATGGTCCAGTACTTC
j_call: TRBJ2-5
d_call: TRBD2
clone_size: NA
v_call: TRBV5-1

cdr3_aa: CASSTPGNTGELFF
cdr3_nt: TGTGCCAGCAGTACCCCAGGGAACACCGGGGAGCTGTTTTTT
j_call: TRBJ2-2
d_call: NA
clone_size: NA
v_call: TRBV6-1

cdr3_aa: CASSGQGSSYNSPLHF
cdr3_nt: TGTGCCAGCAGTGGACAGGGGAGCTCCTATAATTCACCCCTCCACTTT
j_call: TRBJ1-6
d_call: TRBD1
clone_size: NA
v_call: TRBV2

cdr3_aa: CASTDPRGDQAGELFF
cdr3_nt: TGTGCCAGCACCGATCCGCGGGGGGACCAGGCCGGGGAGCTGTTTTTT
j_call: TRBJ2-2
d_call: TRBD2
clone_size: NA
v_call: TRBV6-6

cdr3_aa: CASSSGLAGPTDTQYF
cdr3_nt: TGTGCCAGCAGCTCCGGACTAGCGGGCCCCACAGATACGCAGTATTTT
j_call: TRBJ2-3
d_call: TRBD2
clone_size: few
v_call: TRBV7-6

cdr3_aa: CASSPRRFNMNTEAFF
cdr3_nt: TGTGCCAGCTCACCACGACGGTTTAATATGAACACTGAAGCTTTCTTT
j_call: TRBJ1-1
d_call: NA
clone_size: few
v_call: TRBV18

cdr3_aa: CASSDKGQGDTEAFF
cdr3_nt: TGTGCCAGCAGTGACAAGGGACAGGGAGACACTGAAGCTTTCTTT
j_call: TRBJ1-1
d_call: TRBD1
clone_size: NA
v_call: TRBV25-1

cdr3_aa: CASSPTSSGNTIYF
cdr3_nt: TGTGCCAGCAGCCCAACGAGCTCTGGAAACACCATATATTTT
j_call: TRBJ1-3
d_call: NA
clone_size: NA
v_call: TRBV28

cdr3_aa: CASSLYNEQFF
cdr3_nt: TGTGCCAGCAGCTTGTACAATGAGCAGTTCTTC
j_call: TRBJ2-1
d_call: NA
clone_size: few
v_call: TRBV5-6

cdr3_aa: CASTPGEGRETQYF
cdr3_nt: TGTGCCAGCACCCCAGGGGAGGGGAGAGAGACCCAGTACTTC
j_call: TRBJ2-5
d_call: NA
clone_size: NA
v_call: TRBV5-5

cdr3_aa: CASSKVSGKGYTGELFF
cdr3_nt: TGTGCCAGCAGCAAAGTCTCAGGGAAGGGATACACCGGGGAGCTGTTTTTT
j_call: TRBJ2-2
d_call: NA
clone_size: NA
v_call: TRBV21-1

cdr3_aa: CASSETYPGDLNTGELFF
cdr3_nt: TGTGCCAGCAGTGAGACCTATCCGGGGGATCTTAACACCGGGGAGCTGTTTTTT
j_call: TRBJ2-2
d_call: NA
clone_size: NA
v_call: TRBV6-1

cdr3_aa: CASSEATDRGRGYTF
cdr3_nt: TGTGCCAGCAGTGAAGCGACCGACAGGGGAAGAGGCTACACCTTC
j_call: TRBJ1-2
d_call: TRBD1
clone_size: NA
v_call: TRBV6-1

cdr3_aa: CASSLSTGYNEQFF
cdr3_nt: TGTGCCAGCAGCTTGAGTACGGGGTACAATGAGCAGTTCTTC
j_call: TRBJ2-1
d_call: NA
clone_size: once
v_call: TRBV7-2

cdr3_aa: CASSSIGRDQETQYF
cdr3_nt: TGCGCCAGCAGCTCGATCGGACGGGACCAGGAGACCCAGTACTTC
j_call: TRBJ2-5
d_call: NA
clone_size: NA
v_call: TRBV5-1

cdr3_aa: CSVAGTAGSFGYTF
cdr3_nt: TGCAGCGTTGCTGGGACAGCAGGCAGTTTCGGCTACACCTTC
j_call: TRBJ1-2
d_call: TRBD1
clone_size: NA
v_call: TRBV29-1

cdr3_aa: CAISEVEETQYF
cdr3_nt: TGTGCCATCAGTGAAGTTGAAGAGACCCAGTACTTC
j_call: TRBJ2-5
d_call: NA
clone_size: NA
v_call: TRBV10-3

cdr3_aa: CASSLGTLNTGELFF
cdr3_nt: TGTGCCAGCAGCTTAGGTACATTGAACACCGGGGAGCTGTTTTTT
j_call: TRBJ2-2
d_call: NA
clone_size: once
v_call: TRBV11-1

cdr3_aa: CASSFGGGANEQYF
cdr3_nt: TGTGCCAGCAGCTTTGGCGGGGGGGCTAACGAGCAGTACTTC
j_call: TRBJ2-7
d_call: TRBD2
clone_size: NA
v_call: TRBV5-5

cdr3_aa: CASSVMAGEGYTF
cdr3_nt: TGTGCCAGCAGCGTAATGGCAGGGGAAGGCTACACCTTC
j_call: TRBJ1-2
d_call: NA
clone_size: NA
v_call: TRBV9

cdr3_aa: CASRSRANYGYTF
cdr3_nt: TGTGCCAGCAGAAGCAGGGCCAACTATGGCTACACCTTC
j_call: TRBJ1-2
d_call: NA
clone_size: few
v_call: TRBV6-5

cdr3_aa: CASSFVTTGELFF
cdr3_nt: TGTGCCAGCAGCTTTGTTACGACCGGGGAGCTGTTTTTT
j_call: TRBJ2-2
d_call: NA
clone_size: NA
v_call: TRBV5-6

cdr3_aa: CASSLGQGRNIQYF
cdr3_nt: TGTGCCAGCAGCTTAGGACAGGGGAGAAACATTCAGTACTTC
j_call: TRBJ2-4
d_call: TRBD1
clone_size: NA
v_call: TRBV7-2

cdr3_aa: CASSEAGTADSPLHF
cdr3_nt: TGTGCCAGCAGTGAAGCTGGGACAGCCGATTCACCCCTCCACTTT
j_call: TRBJ1-6
d_call: TRBD1
clone_size: few
v_call: TRBV6-1

cdr3_aa: CASSLQGARSEAFF
cdr3_nt: TGTGCCAGCAGCTTACAGGGGGCGCGAAGTGAAGCTTTCTTT
j_call: TRBJ1-1
d_call: TRBD1
clone_size: once
v_call: TRBV7-9